This T cell receptor (beta chain) was sequenced for a study of cytomegalovirus exposure and HLA in healthy donors. On the study more broadly: Among roughly 180 million T cells, an earlier analysis found roughly 100 million unique TCR beta sequences.

V gave up 4 bases and J gave up 8 bases, with 21 bases separating them. The CDR3 is made up of 16 amino acids. Germline V gene sequence: CDR1 SGHDT, CDR2 YYEEEE. 60 Vbeta and 13 Jbeta primers were used in PCR. The data were produced by immunoSEQ multiplex PCR, yet TCRdb's version contains in-frame clones alone and is incomplete. Of more than 95,000 clones listed, approximately 79% are singletons. The clonotype originates from a man between 60 and 70 years old in good health and CMV-seropositive. The sample taken for sequencing was PBMCs. This chain joins TRBV5-6 and TRBJ1-4; D may be TRBD1 (6 bases). CDR3 amino acids: CASSPYRDGMEEKLFF. The CDR3 DNA reads as TGTGCCAGCAGCCCCTACAGGGACGGGATGGAGGAAAAACTGTTTTTT.